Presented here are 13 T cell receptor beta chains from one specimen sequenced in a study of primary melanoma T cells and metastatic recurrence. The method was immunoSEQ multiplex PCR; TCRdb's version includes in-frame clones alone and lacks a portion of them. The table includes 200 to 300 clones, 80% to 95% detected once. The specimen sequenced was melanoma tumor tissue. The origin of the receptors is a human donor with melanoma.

CDR3 bases: TGTGCCAGCAGTGACGGGGGTAGGTATCAGCCCCAGCATTTT. Its protein product is CASSDGGRYQPQHF. This rearrangement joins TRBV6-8 to TRBJ1-5; possible D gene TRBD1, 5 bases. Germline V CDR1 and CDR2: MNHGY, SAAAGT. This CDR3 has 14 amino acids. V gave up 5 bases and J gave up 5 bases, with 13 bases separating them.

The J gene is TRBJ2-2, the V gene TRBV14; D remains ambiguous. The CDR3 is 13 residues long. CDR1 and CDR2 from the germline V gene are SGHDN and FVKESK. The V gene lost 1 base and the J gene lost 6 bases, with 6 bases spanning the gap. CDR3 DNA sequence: TGTGCCAGCAGCCAAGTTTCGGCCGGGGAGCTGTTTTTT. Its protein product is CASSQVSAGELFF.

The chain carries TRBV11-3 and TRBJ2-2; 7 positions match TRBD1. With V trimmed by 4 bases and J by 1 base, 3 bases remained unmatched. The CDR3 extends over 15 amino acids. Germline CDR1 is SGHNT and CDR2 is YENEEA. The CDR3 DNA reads TGTGCCAGCAGCTCCAACAGGGGGAACACCGGGGAGCTGTTTTTT. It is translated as CASSSNRGNTGELFF. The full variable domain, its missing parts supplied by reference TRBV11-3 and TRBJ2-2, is EAGVVQSPRYKIIEKKQPVAFWCNPISGHNTLYWYLQNLGQGPELLIRYENEEAVDDSQLPKDRFSAERLKGVDSTLKIQPAELGDSAVYLCASSSNRGNTGELFFGEGSRLTVL.

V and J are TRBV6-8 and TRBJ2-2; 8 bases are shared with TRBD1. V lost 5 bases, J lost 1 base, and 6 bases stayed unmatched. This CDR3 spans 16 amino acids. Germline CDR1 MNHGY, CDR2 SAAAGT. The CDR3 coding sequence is TGTGCCAGCAGTCAACTCGACAGGGGGAACACCGGGGAGCTGTTTTTT. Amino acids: CASSQLDRGNTGELFF.

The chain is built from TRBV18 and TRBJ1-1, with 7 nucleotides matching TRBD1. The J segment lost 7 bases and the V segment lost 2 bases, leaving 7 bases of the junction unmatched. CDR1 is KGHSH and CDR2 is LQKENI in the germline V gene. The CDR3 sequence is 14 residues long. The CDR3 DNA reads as TGTGCCAGCTCACCAACCGGGACAGACATTGAAGCTTTCTTT. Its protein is CASSPTGTDIEAFF.

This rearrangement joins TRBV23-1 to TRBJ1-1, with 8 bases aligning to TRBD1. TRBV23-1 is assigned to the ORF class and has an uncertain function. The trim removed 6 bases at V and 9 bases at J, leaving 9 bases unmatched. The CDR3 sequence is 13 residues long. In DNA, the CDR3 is TGCGCCAGCAGCCAGGACAGGGTCAGTCAAGCTTTCTTT. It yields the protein CASSQDRVSQAFF.

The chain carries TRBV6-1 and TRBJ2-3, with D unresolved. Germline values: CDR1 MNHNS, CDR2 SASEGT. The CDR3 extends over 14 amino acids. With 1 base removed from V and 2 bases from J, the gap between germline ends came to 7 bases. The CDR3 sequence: CASSEGSNTDTQYF. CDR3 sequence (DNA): TGTGCCAGCAGTGAAGGTTCGAACACAGATACGCAGTATTTT.

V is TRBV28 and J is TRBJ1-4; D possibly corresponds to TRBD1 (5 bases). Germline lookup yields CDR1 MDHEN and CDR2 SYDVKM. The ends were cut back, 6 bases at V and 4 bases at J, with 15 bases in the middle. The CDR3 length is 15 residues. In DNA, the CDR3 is TGTGCCAGCAGCTCCGGGGGAGTTCTTAATGAAAAACTGTTTTTT. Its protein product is CASSSGGVLNEKLFF.

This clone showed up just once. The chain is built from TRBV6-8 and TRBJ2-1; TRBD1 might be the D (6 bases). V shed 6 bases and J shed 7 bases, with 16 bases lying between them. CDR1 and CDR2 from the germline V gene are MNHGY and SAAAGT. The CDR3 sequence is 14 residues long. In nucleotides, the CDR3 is TGTGCCAGCAGCCCGACAGGTCCATGGAATGAGCAGTTCTTC. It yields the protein CASSPTGPWNEQFF.

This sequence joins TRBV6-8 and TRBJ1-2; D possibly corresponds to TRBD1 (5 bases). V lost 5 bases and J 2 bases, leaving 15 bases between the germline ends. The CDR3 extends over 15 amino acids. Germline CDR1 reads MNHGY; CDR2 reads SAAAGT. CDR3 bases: TGTGCCAGCAGTGATTTTATAGGACAAAACTATGGCTACACCTTC. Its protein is CASSDFIGQNYGYTF.

CDR3 sequence reads: CSARDPYSNQPQHF. The DNA for the CDR3 is TGCAGCGCCAGAGACCCCTATAGCAATCAGCCCCAGCATTTT. The chain employs TRBV29-1 and TRBJ1-5; no definite D call. V lost 7 bases, J lost 0 bases, and 13 bases lay in between. CDR3 length: 14 residues. Germline V CDR1 and CDR2: SQVTM, ANQGSEA.

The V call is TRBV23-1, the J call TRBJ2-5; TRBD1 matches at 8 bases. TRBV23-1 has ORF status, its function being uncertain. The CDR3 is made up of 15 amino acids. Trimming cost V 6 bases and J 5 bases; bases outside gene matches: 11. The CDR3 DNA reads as TGCGCCAGCAGCCCTCAGACAGGGGTTTACGAGACCCAGTACTTC. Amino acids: CASSPQTGVYETQYF.

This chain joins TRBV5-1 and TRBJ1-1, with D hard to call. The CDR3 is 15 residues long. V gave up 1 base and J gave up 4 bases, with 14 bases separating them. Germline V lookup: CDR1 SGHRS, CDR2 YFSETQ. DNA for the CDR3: TGCGCCAGCAGCTTGTCGGGAAAACCTGGCACTGAAGCTTTCTTT. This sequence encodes CASSLSGKPGTEAFF.